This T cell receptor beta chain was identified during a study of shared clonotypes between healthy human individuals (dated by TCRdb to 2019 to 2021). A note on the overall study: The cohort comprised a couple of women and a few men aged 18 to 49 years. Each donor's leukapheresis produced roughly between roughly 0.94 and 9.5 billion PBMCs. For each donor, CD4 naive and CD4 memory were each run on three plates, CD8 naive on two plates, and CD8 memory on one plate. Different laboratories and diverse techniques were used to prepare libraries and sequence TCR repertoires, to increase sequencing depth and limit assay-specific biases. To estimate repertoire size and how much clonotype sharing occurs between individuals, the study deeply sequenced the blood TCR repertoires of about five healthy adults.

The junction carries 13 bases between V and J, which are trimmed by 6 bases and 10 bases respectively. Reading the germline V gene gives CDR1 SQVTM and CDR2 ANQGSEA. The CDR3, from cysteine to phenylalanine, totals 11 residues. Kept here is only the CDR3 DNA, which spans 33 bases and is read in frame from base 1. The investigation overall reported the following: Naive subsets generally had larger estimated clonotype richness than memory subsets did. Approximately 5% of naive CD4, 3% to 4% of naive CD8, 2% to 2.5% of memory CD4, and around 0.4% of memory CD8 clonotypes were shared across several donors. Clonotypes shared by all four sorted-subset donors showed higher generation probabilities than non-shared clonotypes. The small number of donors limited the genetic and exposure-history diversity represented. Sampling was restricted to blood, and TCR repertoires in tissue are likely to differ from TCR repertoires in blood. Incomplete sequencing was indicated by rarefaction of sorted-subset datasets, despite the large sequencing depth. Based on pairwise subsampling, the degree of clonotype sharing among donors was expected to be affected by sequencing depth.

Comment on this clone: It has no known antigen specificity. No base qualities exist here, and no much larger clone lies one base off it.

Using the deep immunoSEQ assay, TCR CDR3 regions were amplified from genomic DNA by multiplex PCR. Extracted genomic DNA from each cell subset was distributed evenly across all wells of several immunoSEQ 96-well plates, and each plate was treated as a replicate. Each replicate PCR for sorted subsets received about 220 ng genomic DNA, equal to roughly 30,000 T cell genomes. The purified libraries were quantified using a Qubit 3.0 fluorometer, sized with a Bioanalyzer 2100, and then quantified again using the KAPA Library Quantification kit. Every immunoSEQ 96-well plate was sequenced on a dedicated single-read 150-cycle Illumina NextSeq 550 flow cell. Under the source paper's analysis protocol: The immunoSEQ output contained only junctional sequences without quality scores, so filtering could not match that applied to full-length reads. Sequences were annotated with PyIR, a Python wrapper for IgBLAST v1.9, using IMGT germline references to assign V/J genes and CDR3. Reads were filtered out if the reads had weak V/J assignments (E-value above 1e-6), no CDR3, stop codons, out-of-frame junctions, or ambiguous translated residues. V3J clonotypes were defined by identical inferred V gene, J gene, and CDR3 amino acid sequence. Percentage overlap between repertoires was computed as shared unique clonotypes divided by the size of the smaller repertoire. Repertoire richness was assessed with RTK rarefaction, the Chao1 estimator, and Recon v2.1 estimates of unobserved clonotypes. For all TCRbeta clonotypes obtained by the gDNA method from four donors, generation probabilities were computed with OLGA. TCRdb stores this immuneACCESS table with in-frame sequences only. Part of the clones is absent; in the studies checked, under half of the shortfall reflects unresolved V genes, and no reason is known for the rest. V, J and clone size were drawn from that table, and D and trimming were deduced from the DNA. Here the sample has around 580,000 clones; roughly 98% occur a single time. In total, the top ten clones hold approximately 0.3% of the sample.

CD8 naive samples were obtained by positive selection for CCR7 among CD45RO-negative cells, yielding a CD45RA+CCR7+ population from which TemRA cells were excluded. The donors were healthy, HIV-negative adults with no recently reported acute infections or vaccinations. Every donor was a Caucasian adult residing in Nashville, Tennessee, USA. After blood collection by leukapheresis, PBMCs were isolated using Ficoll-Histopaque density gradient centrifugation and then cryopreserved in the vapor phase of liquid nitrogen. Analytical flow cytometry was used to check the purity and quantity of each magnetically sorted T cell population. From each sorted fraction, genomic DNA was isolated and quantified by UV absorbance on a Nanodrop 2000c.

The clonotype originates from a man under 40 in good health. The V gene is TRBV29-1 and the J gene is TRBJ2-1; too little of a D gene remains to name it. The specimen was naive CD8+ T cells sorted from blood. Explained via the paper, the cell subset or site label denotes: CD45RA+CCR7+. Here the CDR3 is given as CSVPVAGEQFF. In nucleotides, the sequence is TGCAGCGTGCCGGTGGCTGGAGAGCAGTTCTTC.